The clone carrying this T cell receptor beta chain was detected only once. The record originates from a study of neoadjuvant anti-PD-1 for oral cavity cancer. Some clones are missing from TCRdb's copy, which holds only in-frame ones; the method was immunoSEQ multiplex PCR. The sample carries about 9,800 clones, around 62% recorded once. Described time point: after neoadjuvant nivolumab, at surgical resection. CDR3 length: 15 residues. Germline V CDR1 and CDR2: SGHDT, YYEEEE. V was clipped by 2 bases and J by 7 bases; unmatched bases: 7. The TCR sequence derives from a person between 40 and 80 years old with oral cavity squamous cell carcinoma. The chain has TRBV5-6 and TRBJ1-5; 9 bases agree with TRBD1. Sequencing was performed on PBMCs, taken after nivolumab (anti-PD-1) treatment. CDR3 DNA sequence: TGTGCCAGCAGCTTTGGCGGGACAGGGTGGCAGCCCCAGCATTTT. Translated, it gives CASSFGGTGWQPQHF.